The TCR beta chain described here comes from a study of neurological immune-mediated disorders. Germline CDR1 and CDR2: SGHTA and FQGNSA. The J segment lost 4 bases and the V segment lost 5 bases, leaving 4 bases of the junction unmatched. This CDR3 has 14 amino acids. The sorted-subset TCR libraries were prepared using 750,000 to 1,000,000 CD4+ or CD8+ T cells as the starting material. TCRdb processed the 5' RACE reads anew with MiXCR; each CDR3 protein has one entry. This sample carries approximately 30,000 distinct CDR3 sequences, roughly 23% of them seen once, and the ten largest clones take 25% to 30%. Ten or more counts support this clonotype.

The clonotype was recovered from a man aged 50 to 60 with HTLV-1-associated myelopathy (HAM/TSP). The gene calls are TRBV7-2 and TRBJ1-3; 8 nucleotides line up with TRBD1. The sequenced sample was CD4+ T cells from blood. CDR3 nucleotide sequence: TGTGCCAGCAGCCCGACAGGGGTGGGAAACACCATATATTTT. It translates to CASSPTGVGNTIYF.